Presented here are 26 T cell receptor beta chains from one specimen sequenced in a study of OX40 agonist ivuxolimab in advanced cancers. Data came from immunoSEQ multiplex PCR; TCRdb stores just in-frame clones and leaves some out. This table holds about 71,000 clones, around 90% found once. Sequencing was performed on CD4+ or CD8+ T cells sorted from blood, taken in a trial of the OX40 agonist ivuxolimab. Receptor source: an adult with an advanced solid tumor such as melanoma, head and neck, liver or kidney cancer.

The chain recombines TRBV7-6 with TRBJ2-7, with a weak D call TRBD1 (6 bases). CDR1 and CDR2 (germline): SGHVS, FNYEAQ. Trimming removed 5 bases at V and 5 bases at J, with 13 bases between. The length of the CDR3 is 13 residues. CDR3 nucleotides: TGTGCCAGCAGCCGCGGACAGATCCACGAGCAGTACTTC. It translates to CASSRGQIHEQYF.

This chain joins TRBV10-3 and TRBJ2-1, with TRBD1 matching 9 bases. J lost 4 bases, V lost 10 bases, and 14 bases had no gene match. Per germline, CDR1 ENHRY and CDR2 SYGVKD. This CDR3 region has 16 residues. The CDR3 bases are TGTGCCACTGGGGACCCTTTGGACAGGGGATACAATGAGCAGTTCTTC. Translation: CATGDPLDRGYNEQFF.

The gene calls are TRBV29-1 and TRBJ2-2; 9 bases fit TRBD1. The CDR3 covers 17 residues. From germline, CDR1 is SQVTM and CDR2 ANQGSEA. The V and J ends lost 0 bases and 4 bases, in that order; junction bases with no gene match: 9. CDR3 region: CSVEDLRTGVATGELFF. Here the CDR3 DNA reads TGCAGCGTTGAAGATCTTCGGACAGGGGTCGCCACCGGGGAGCTGTTTTTT.

DNA for the CDR3: TGTGCCAGCAATTCTCCCGGGACGGGAAAACTTGGAGAGCAGTTCTTC. This codes for CASNSPGTGKLGEQFF. The chain has TRBV27 and TRBJ2-1, with D possibly called TRBD1 or TRBD2 (5 bases each). CDR3 size: 16 residues. V lost 7 bases and J 10 bases, leaving 26 bases between the germline ends. Per the germline V gene, CDR1 is MNHEY and CDR2 is SMNVEV (reference sequence).

V gene TRBV5-1 combines with J gene TRBJ2-1; D perhaps matches TRBD2 (5 bases). The CDR3 is 13 residues long. Trimming cost V 2 bases and J 6 bases, with 9 bases left between them. The germline gives CDR1 SGHRS, CDR2 YFSETQ. The CDR3 coding sequence is TGCGCCAGCAGCTTTCGGGGTATCAATGAGCAGTTCTTC. This encodes CASSFRGINEQFF. The complete variable domain, with remaining parts taken from reference TRBV5-1 and TRBJ2-1, reads KAGVTQTPRYLIKTRGQQVTLSCSPISGHRSVSWYQQTPGQGLQFLFEYFSETQRNKGNFPGRFSGRQFSNSRSEMNVSTLELGDSALYLCASSFRGINEQFFGPGTRLTVL.

This clone was counted a single time. This chain joins TRBV7-2 and TRBJ2-5; no definite D call. CDR1 and CDR2 from the germline V gene are SGHTA and FQGNSA. The CDR3 covers 13 residues. Trimming took 0 bases from V and 5 from J, leaving 7 bases between them. The CDR3 DNA sequence: TGTGCCAGCAGCTTAGCCCCTGAGGAGACCCAGTACTTC. Protein: CASSLAPEETQYF.

The chain has TRBV28 and TRBJ2-7; D ambiguous. Deletions cut 6 bases from V and 2 bases from J, with 14 bases between. The CDR3 is 14 residues long. CDR1 is MDHEN, CDR2 SYDVKM, per germline. CDR3 protein: CASSSTVAAYEQYF. The CDR3 DNA follows: TGTGCCAGCAGCTCCACCGTTGCAGCCTACGAGCAGTACTTC.

The sample holds a few counts of this clone. This chain joins TRBV4-3 and TRBJ2-7; the match to TRBD1 covers 7 bases. The CDR3 has 15 residues. Trimming took 0 bases from V and 5 from J; bases not matched to a gene: 7. Germline CDR1 LGHNA, CDR2 YSLEER. CDR3 loop: CASSQDRTGDDEQYF. CDR3 sequence (DNA): TGCGCCAGCAGCCAAGATAGAACAGGGGACGACGAGCAGTACTTC.

The V gene is TRBV9, the J gene TRBJ2-3; 8 bases agree with TRBD2. Per germline, CDR1 SGDLS and CDR2 YYNGEE. With 0 bases clipped from V and 1 base from J, the junction kept 4 bases outside the gene matches. CDR3 length: 16 amino acids. The CDR3 region is CASSVEIGRGTDTQYF. DNA for the CDR3: TGTGCCAGCAGCGTAGAGATCGGGAGGGGCACAGATACGCAGTATTTT. The full variable domain, completed using reference TRBV9 and TRBJ2-3, is DSGVTQTPKHLITATGQRVTLRCSPRSGDLSVYWYQQSLDQGLQFLIQYYNGEERAKGNILERFSAQQFPDLHSELNLSSLELGDSALYFCASSVEIGRGTDTQYFGPGTRLTVL.

In its sample, this clone was seen a few times. The chain uses TRBV18 and TRBJ2-7; 7 bases align to TRBD1. Germline V lookup: CDR1 KGHSH, CDR2 LQKENI. The J segment lost 5 bases and the V segment lost 3 bases, leaving 13 bases of the junction unmatched. CDR3 length equals 16 residues. DNA of the CDR3: TGTGCCAGCTCACCCGCCTCGGATAGACAGGGAAACGAGCAGTACTTC. Translating it yields CASSPASDRQGNEQYF.

The chain couples TRBV9 to TRBJ2-1; 7 bases match TRBD1. After removal of 1 base from V and 0 bases from J, the junction contained 7 bases not matched to a gene. From germline, CDR1 is SGDLS and CDR2 YYNGEE. This CDR3 is built from 17 residues. The CDR3 here is CASSVSSGTASYNEQFF. The CDR3 coding sequence is TGTGCCAGCAGCGTATCGTCGGGGACAGCCTCCTACAATGAGCAGTTCTTC.

This chain links TRBV5-6 with TRBJ2-1; no firm D call. This CDR3 comprises 13 residues. V shed 0 bases and J shed 5 bases, with 6 bases lying between them. Germline assignment: CDR1 SGHDT and CDR2 YYEEEE. Here the CDR3 reads CASSLAYNNEQFF. In DNA, the CDR3 is TGTGCCAGCAGCTTGGCCTACAACAATGAGCAGTTCTTC.

The chain is built from TRBV19 and TRBJ2-4; possible D gene TRBD2, 6 bases. Per the germline V gene, CDR1 is LNHDA and CDR2 is SQIVND (reference sequence). This CDR3 comprises 13 residues. V gave up 2 bases and J gave up 6 bases, with 8 bases separating them. DNA for the CDR3: TGTGCCAGTAGTATAAGCGGGTTAAACATTCAGTACTTC. It is translated as CASSISGLNIQYF.

The chain combines TRBV2 with TRBJ2-4, with TRBD1 as a possible D gene (5 bases). Trimming removed 8 bases from V and 3 bases from J, with 14 bases in between. Germline V gene sequence: CDR1 SNHLY, CDR2 FYNNEI. CDR3 length: 14 amino acids. CDR3 sequence reads: CASELDTLKNIQYF. The CDR3, as DNA: TGTGCCAGCGAACTGGACACTCTCAAAAACATTCAGTACTTC.

This clone has just a few counts. The chain uses TRBV11-2 and TRBJ1-1; D is undetermined. Germline CDR1 reads SGHAT; CDR2 reads FQNNGV. V was pared by 5 bases and J by 5 bases, with 6 bases between. The CDR3 is 11 amino acids. CDR3 residues: CASSPGTEAFF. CDR3 in DNA: TGTGCCAGCAGCCCCGGGACTGAAGCTTTCTTT.

V usage is TRBV4-3 and J usage is TRBJ2-7, with a weak D call TRBD2 (6 bases). Germline V gives CDR1 LGHNA, CDR2 YSLEER. The CDR3 consists of 15 residues. The ends were cut back, 3 bases at V and 3 bases at J, with 15 bases in the middle. DNA of the CDR3: TGCGCCAGCAGCCATCTCGGGGAGGAGGGCTACGAGCAGTACTTC. Its protein product is CASSHLGEEGYEQYF.

The J gene is TRBJ2-4, the V gene TRBV4-3, with D maybe TRBD2 (5 bases). V lost 0 bases and J lost 7, with 16 bases in between. Germline V gene sequence: CDR1 LGHNA, CDR2 YSLEER. The CDR3 has 16 residues. The CDR3 sequence: CASSQDFGDWSNIQYF. CDR3 sequence (DNA): TGCGCCAGCAGCCAAGATTTCGGGGATTGGAGTAACATTCAGTACTTC.

The DNA for the CDR3 is TGTGCCAGCAGCCAGAACGACCCAACCGGGGGCTACACCTTC. It codes for CASSQNDPTGGYTF. This sequence joins TRBV7-9 and TRBJ1-2; D is uncertain. Trimming left V 5 bases short and J 8 bases short, with 18 bases between. The germline CDR1 and CDR2 sequences are SEHNR and FQNEAQ (reference sequence). CDR3 length equals 14 residues. Filled out from reference TRBV7-9 and TRBJ1-2, the complete variable domain reads DTGVSQNPRHKITKRGQNVTFRCDPISEHNRLYWYRQTLGQGPEFLTYFQNEAQLEKSRLLSDRFSAERPKGSFSTLEIQRTEQGDSAMYLCASSQNDPTGGYTFGSGTRLTVV.

This chain joins TRBV28 and TRBJ1-5; a weak D match, TRBD1 (5 bases). Germline V lookup: CDR1 MDHEN, CDR2 SYDVKM. The CDR3 loop spans 16 amino acids. The V gene lost 3 bases and the J gene lost 7 bases, with 19 bases spanning the gap. The chain's CDR3 is CASSFTGTLALQPQHF. The CDR3 bases are TGTGCCAGCAGTTTCACCGGGACTTTGGCATTGCAGCCCCAGCATTTT. The full variable domain, in which reference TRBV28 and TRBJ1-5 provide the parts outside the CDR3, is DVKVTQSSRYLVKRTGEKVFLECVQDMDHENMFWYRQDPGLGLRLIYFSYDVKMKEKGDIPEGYSVSREKKERFSLILESASTNQTSMYLCASSFTGTLALQPQHFGDGTRLSIL.

The rearrangement joins TRBV4-3 to TRBJ1-2; no definite D call. V lost 0 bases, J lost 1 base, and 18 bases lay in between. The germline gives CDR1 LGHNA, CDR2 YSLEER. There are 18 residues in the CDR3. The DNA of the CDR3 is TGCGCCAGCAGCCAAGATCGTACAATTGGGAGTAGTAACTATGGCTACACCTTC. Amino acids: CASSQDRTIGSSNYGYTF.

The chain uses TRBV7-9 and TRBJ1-2; TRBD1 matches 9 bases. In germline, CDR1 is SEHNR, CDR2 FQNEAQ (reference sequence). The junction had 7 bases not matched to a gene; V was cut back by 7 bases and J by 7 bases. CDR3 size: 13 residues. The CDR3 is CASNDGTGIGYTF. DNA of the CDR3: TGTGCCAGCAACGACGGGACAGGGATTGGCTACACCTTC.

The CDR3 reads CASSFGLEGGNEQFF. As DNA, the CDR3 is TGTGCCAGCAGCTTTGGACTAGAGGGGGGTAATGAGCAGTTCTTC. The rearrangement joins TRBV7-9 to TRBJ2-1; possibly TRBD2 for D (7 bases). The V end lost 3 bases, the J end lost 7 bases, and 16 bases lay between the germline ends. This CDR3 region has 15 residues. Per germline, CDR1 SEHNR and CDR2 FQNEAQ (reference sequence).

The V and J genes are TRBV5-1 and TRBJ1-2; 7 positions agree with TRBD1. Germline loops: CDR1 SGHRS, CDR2 YFSETQ. V was clipped by 0 bases and J by 8 bases; unmatched bases: 10. The CDR3 sequence is 15 residues long. As DNA, the CDR3 is TGCGCCAGCAGCTTGGTCGCGACAGGGAAAGAGGGCTACACCTTC. Translated, it gives CASSLVATGKEGYTF.

The V and J genes are TRBV27 and TRBJ2-2; TRBD2 might be the D (5 bases). CDR3 length: 14 residues. Germline V gene data show CDR1 as MNHEY and CDR2 as SMNVEV (reference sequence). Trimming took 6 bases from V and 4 from J, leaving 12 bases between them. CDR3 region: CASSLSRGTGELFF. CDR3 bases: TGTGCCAGCAGCCTAAGTCGGGGCACCGGGGAGCTGTTTTTT.

The CDR3 DNA sequence: TGTGCCAGCTCACCCTCATGGGTCTTCCCCTACAATGAGCAGTTCTTC. Its protein is CASSPSWVFPYNEQFF. The genes are TRBV18 and TRBJ2-1; no clear D gene. The CDR3 extends over 16 amino acids. Trimming stripped 3 bases from V and 2 bases from J, with 14 bases between. CDR1 is KGHSH, CDR2 LQKENI, per germline.

This chain connects TRBV28 to TRBJ2-1, with TRBD2 matching over 10 bases. Unmatched junction bases numbered 8, after V lost 2 bases and J lost 4 bases. Germline V gene data show CDR1 as MDHEN and CDR2 as SYDVKM. CDR3 length: 17 residues. CDR3 bases: TGTGCCAGCAGTTTACAACCGGGACTAGCGCGTTACAATGAGCAGTTCTTC. Translation: CASSLQPGLARYNEQFF.